Included here is one TCR beta chain sequence, with context. The J segment lost 3 bases and the V segment lost 5 bases, leaving 8 bases of the junction unmatched. In germline, CDR1 is MNHEY, CDR2 SVGAGI. The CDR3 contains 15 residues. The data originate from a study of blood T cell repertoires in COVID-19. Study at large: Whether acute or convalescent, the COVID-19 samples came from the United States, Italy and Spain. Nucleic acid was either cDNA or gDNA, and it came from T cells, B-cell-depleted T cells, or PBMCs.

Authors' processing steps: Reference gene primer amplification gave nucleated cell count estimates. Generated by immunoSEQ multiplex PCR, the TCRdb table keeps only in-frame clones and is missing some. The V and J calls and clone size are taken from that table; D and trimming were inferred from the DNA. The repertoire holds approximately 280,000 clones, with 80% to 90% as singletons. The sample was peripheral blood. This clonotype was obtained from a woman aged 70-85 years with acute or convalescent COVID-19. The chain links TRBV6-5 to TRBJ2-7; TRBD1 matches 9 bases. This chain's CDR3 is CASSQQGATLYEQYF. CDR3 coding DNA: TGTGCCAGCAGTCAACAGGGGGCGACGCTCTACGAGCAGTACTTC.